These 32 T cell receptor beta chains share one sample of origin, sequenced in a study of OX40 agonist ivuxolimab in advanced cancers. This table comes from immunoSEQ multiplex PCR, and its TCRdb copy is limited to in-frame clones, with some not included. The sample includes tens of thousands of clones, more than 70% of them seen just once. Sequenced here: CD4+ or CD8+ T cells sorted from blood, sampled in a trial of the OX40 agonist ivuxolimab. The receptors were gathered from an adult with an advanced solid tumor such as melanoma, head and neck, liver or kidney cancer.

CDR3 sequence reads: CASSTSGGRSYEQYF. CDR3 bases: TGTGCCAGCAGCACTAGCGGGGGGCGTAGCTACGAGCAGTACTTC. The V call is TRBV5-4, the J call TRBJ2-7; 12 nucleotides line up with TRBD2. J lost 3 bases, V lost 4 bases, and 5 bases had no gene match. The CDR3 spans 15 residues. The germline V gene encodes CDR1 SGHNT and CDR2 YYREEE (reference sequence).

V is TRBV9 and J is TRBJ2-7, with 7 nucleotides matching TRBD1. J gave up 2 bases and V 0 bases, and 8 bases lay outside the gene matches. The CDR3 consists of 16 residues. Germline lookup yields CDR1 SGDLS and CDR2 YYNGEE. In nucleotides, the CDR3 is TGTGCCAGCAGCGTAGCGGTGGGGGACAGCGCCTACGAGCAGTACTTC. Encoded protein: CASSVAVGDSAYEQYF.

The chain uses TRBV6-1 and TRBJ2-6; TRBD2 agrees at 7 bases. There are 15 residues in the CDR3. V trimming: 5 bases; J trimming: 0 bases; junction bases outside the gene matches: 1. Per the germline V gene, CDR1 is MNHNS and CDR2 is SASEGT. This CDR3 is CASSPGGSGANVLTF. As DNA, the CDR3 is TGTGCCAGCAGTCCGGGAGGCTCTGGGGCCAACGTCCTGACTTTC.

The V gene is TRBV5-4, the J gene TRBJ2-5; 10 nucleotides match TRBD2. The CDR3 is 15 amino acids. CDR1 is SGHNT, CDR2 YYREEE, per germline (reference sequence). J gave up 4 bases and V 4 bases, and 7 bases lay outside the gene matches. CDR3 bases: TGTGCCAGCAGCAAGATAGCGGGGGGCGGAGAGACCCAGTACTTC. Translation: CASSKIAGGGETQYF.

The chain employs TRBV6-5 and TRBJ1-6, with a tentative D call TRBD1 (5 bases). The CDR3 is made up of 15 amino acids. Trimming took off 5 bases at V and 0 bases at J, with 8 bases between the two ends. Germline CDR1 MNHEY, CDR2 SVGAGI. CDR3 sequence: CASSAGPSYNSPLHF. Here the CDR3 DNA reads TGTGCCAGCAGTGCAGGGCCCTCCTATAATTCACCCCTCCACTTT.

This clone was seen a few times. The V call is TRBV2, the J call TRBJ1-6, with D possibly TRBD1 on 5 matching bases. Trimming removed 5 bases at V and 8 bases at J, with 16 bases between. The CDR3 is 15 residues long. Germline CDR1 and CDR2: SNHLY and FYNNEI. The CDR3 DNA sequence: TGTGCCAGCAGTCCGGGACTTCAGGCTTATTCACCCCTCCACTTT. Translation: CASSPGLQAYSPLHF.

This clone was seen once. A read error may produce the germline difference seen at one junction end. The rearrangement uses TRBV7-7 and TRBJ2-2; possibly TRBD1 for D (5 bases). Looked up from germline, CDR1 is SSHAT and CDR2 is FNYEAQ (reference sequence). This CDR3 is 14 amino acids long. The DNA for the CDR3 is TGTGCTAGCAGCCAGAACCAGGGTTCCGGGGAGCTGTTTTTT. As protein: CASSQNQGSGELFF.

This clone showed up just a few times. This sequence joins TRBV6-6 and TRBJ2-5; D perhaps matches TRBD2 (7 bases). CDR1 and CDR2 from the germline V gene are MNHNY and SVGAGI (reference sequence). This CDR3 spans 15 amino acids. V was trimmed by 6 bases and J by 5 bases, leaving 19 bases between them. The CDR3 DNA is TGTGCCAGCAGGCGAGGGGGGGCGGAGAAGGAGACCCAGTACTTC. This sequence encodes CASRRGGAEKETQYF.

The CDR3 region is CASSSSGRSYQPQHF. CDR3 nucleotides: TGTGCCAGTAGTTCCTCGGGGAGGTCGTATCAGCCCCAGCATTTT. The V and J genes are TRBV19 and TRBJ1-5; D unresolved. Looked up from germline, CDR1 is LNHDA and CDR2 is SQIVND (reference sequence). Trimming shortened V by 5 bases and J by 5 bases, and 16 bases separated the two germline ends. CDR3 length: 15 residues.

The sample holds a few counts of this clone. The CDR3 protein is CASSIGRGADTQYF. The CDR3 DNA sequence: TGTGCCAGCAGCATCGGACGTGGGGCAGATACGCAGTATTTT. The chain uses TRBV9 and TRBJ2-3; the D is unclear. Trimming cost V 4 bases and J 4 bases, with 13 bases left between them. CDR3 length: 14 residues. Germline V lookup: CDR1 SGDLS, CDR2 YYNGEE.

The chain links TRBV6-1 to TRBJ1-5; no clear D. Germline assignment: CDR1 MNHNS and CDR2 SASEGT. Trimming shortened V by 4 bases and J by 0 bases, and 13 bases separated the two germline ends. CDR3 length: 16 amino acids. CDR3 residues: CASSASDYYSNQPQHF. The CDR3 region has the DNA TGTGCCAGCAGTGCTTCAGATTATTATAGCAATCAGCCCCAGCATTTT.

The chain recombines TRBV5-1 with TRBJ1-2, with 7 bases lining up with TRBD1. Germline loops: CDR1 SGHRS, CDR2 YFSETQ. The CDR3 consists of 14 residues. V lost 4 bases and J lost 4; bases outside the gene matches: 7. The CDR3 nucleotides read TGCGCCAGCAGCGAATCCGGGACAGTCTATGGCTACACCTTC. Its protein product is CASSESGTVYGYTF.

This clone occurred a few times. The DNA for the CDR3 is TGTGCCTGGGGGGCTAACTATGGCTACACCTTC. This codes for CAWGANYGYTF. The chain is built from TRBV30 and TRBJ1-2; no definite D call. CDR3 length: 11 amino acids. V lost 5 bases and J lost 0, with 4 bases in between. Germline CDR1 is GTSNPN and CDR2 is SVGIG (reference sequence).

This clone was seen only once. The rearrangement uses TRBV9 and TRBJ2-3; D gene ambiguous. The CDR3 loop spans 13 amino acids. Trimming removed 3 bases at V and 3 bases at J, with 8 bases between. Germline lookup yields CDR1 SGDLS and CDR2 YYNGEE. CDR3 region: CASSGGWTDTQYF. The CDR3 DNA is TGTGCCAGCAGCGGCGGATGGACAGATACGCAGTATTTT.

J is TRBJ1-1 and V is TRBV19, with unresolved D. The CDR3 sequence is 14 residues long. Trimming cost V 5 bases and J 6 bases, with 16 bases left between them. The V gene's germline CDR1 is LNHDA and CDR2 SQIVND (reference sequence). The CDR3 reads CASSFGFFGAEAFF. Here the CDR3 DNA reads TGTGCCAGTAGTTTCGGTTTCTTCGGGGCTGAAGCTTTCTTT.

The rearrangement uses TRBV5-1 and TRBJ1-6; a weak D match, TRBD1 (6 bases). Germline CDR1 is SGHRS and CDR2 is YFSETQ. Trimming took 5 bases from V and 6 from J, leaving 15 bases between them. The length of the CDR3 is 15 residues. The CDR3: CASSESGVGNSPLHF. CDR3 coding DNA: TGCGCCAGCAGTGAGTCAGGGGTTGGTAATTCACCCCTCCACTTT.

The chain combines TRBV18 with TRBJ1-1; D is ambiguous. The CDR3 is 13 amino acids. CDR1 is KGHSH, CDR2 LQKENI, per germline. Trimming pared 5 bases from V and 1 base from J, leaving 8 bases between. This CDR3 is CASSSNTNTEAFF. The CDR3 bases are TGTGCCAGCTCATCGAATACGAACACTGAAGCTTTCTTT.

The chain couples TRBV6-1 to TRBJ1-2, with D tentatively TRBD1 (6 bases). Germline lookup yields CDR1 MNHNS and CDR2 SASEGT. The CDR3 runs 15 residues. The V end was cut by 11 bases, the J end by 0 bases, with 19 bases between. The CDR3 DNA is TGTGCCGGACAAAAGGGGGGGGTATCTAACTATGGCTACACCTTC. Translating it yields CAGQKGGVSNYGYTF.

This chain links TRBV19 with TRBJ2-4; D remains ambiguous. Germline V gives CDR1 LNHDA, CDR2 SQIVND (reference sequence). Trimming removed 0 bases at V and 0 bases at J, with 3 bases between. This CDR3 has 14 amino acids. The CDR3 region has the DNA TGTGCCAGTAGTATAGATGGAGCCAAAAACATTCAGTACTTC. It is translated as CASSIDGAKNIQYF.

This clone was observed a few times. The CDR3 DNA is TGTGCCAGCAGCCGTACGGACGGAATGGTGCATTTT. It yields the protein CASSRTDGMVHF. The chain joins TRBV7-9 to TRBJ1-5; no definite D call. CDR1 is SEHNR, CDR2 FQNEAQ, per germline (reference sequence). The CDR3 is made up of 12 amino acids. The V and J ends lost 5 bases and 15 bases respectively, with 17 bases between them.

The sample holds one count of this clone. The rearrangement uses TRBV18 and TRBJ2-1; 9 bases are shared with TRBD1. CDR3 size: 16 residues. Germline trimming cut 0 bases from V and 7 bases from J; bases unmatched to any gene: 7. Germline-derived CDR1 and CDR2 are KGHSH and LQKENI. CDR3 in DNA: TGTGCCAGCTCACCACCAGGGACAGGGATACGAAATGAGCAGTTCTTC. It is translated as CASSPPGTGIRNEQFF.

The chain carries TRBV6-1 and TRBJ2-7; a weak D match, TRBD1 (6 bases). The germline gives CDR1 MNHNS, CDR2 SASEGT. The CDR3 loop spans 12 amino acids. Trimming took 9 bases from V and 3 from J, leaving 12 bases between them. The CDR3 DNA reads as TGTGCCAGTTCGACAGGTTACTACGAGCAGTACTTC. It yields the protein CASSTGYYEQYF.

The chain recombines TRBV29-1 with TRBJ2-1, with 7 bases lining up with TRBD1. The CDR3 spans 14 residues. Losses at the gene ends were 8 bases for V and 4 bases for J; bases not matched to a gene: 11. Germline loops: CDR1 SQVTM, CDR2 ANQGSEA. CDR3 amino acids: CSFHPRDRYNEQFF. CDR3 in DNA: TGCAGCTTTCACCCCCGGGACAGATACAATGAGCAGTTCTTC.

The V gene is TRBV18, the J gene TRBJ2-3, with 10 bases matching TRBD2. This CDR3 has 17 residues. V shed 1 base and J 1 base; nucleotides not matched to a gene: 5. CDR1 is KGHSH and CDR2 is LQKENI in the germline V gene. Written as DNA, the CDR3 is TGTGCCAGCTCACCACGAACTAGCGGGGTGGGCACAGATACGCAGTATTTT. It encodes CASSPRTSGVGTDTQYF.

The CDR3 bases are TGTGCCAGCAGCACAGGGACAGGGCAAGAGACCCAGTACTTC. Residues: CASSTGTGQETQYF. The chain recombines TRBV7-9 with TRBJ2-5, with 9 nucleotides matching TRBD1. The trim removed 5 bases at V and 2 bases at J, leaving 3 bases unmatched. CDR1 and CDR2 from the germline V gene are SEHNR and FQNEAQ (reference sequence). The CDR3 sequence is 14 residues long.

This chain connects TRBV9 to TRBJ2-7, with D perhaps TRBD1 (5 bases). The V gene's germline CDR1 is SGDLS and CDR2 YYNGEE. The CDR3 sequence is 15 residues long. Trimming stripped 5 bases from V and 0 bases from J, with 15 bases between. CDR3 nucleotide sequence: TGTGCCAGCAGTTCAGGGCTCCTGAGCTCCTACGAGCAGTACTTC. Protein: CASSSGLLSSYEQYF.

This clone has only one observation. The chain employs TRBV28 and TRBJ2-1; 14 bases line up with TRBD2. V shed 4 bases, J shed 6 bases, and the junction held 5 bases outside the gene matches. CDR1 and CDR2 (germline): MDHEN, SYDVKM. This CDR3 is built from 16 residues. CDR3 nucleotide sequence: TGTGCCAGCAGTTCCCCCGGGACTAGCGGGGGCAATGAGCAGTTCTTC. This codes for CASSSPGTSGGNEQFF.

This rearrangement joins TRBV7-2 to TRBJ2-5; 7 nucleotides align to TRBD1. CDR1 is SGHTA, CDR2 FQGNSA, per germline. The CDR3 totals 15 residues. Trimming took 4 bases from V and 5 from J; bases not matched to a gene: 10. The DNA of the CDR3 is TGTGCCAGCAGCTCGCGACAGGGTTTGGGGGAGACCCAGTACTTC. Encoded protein: CASSSRQGLGETQYF.

CDR3 coding DNA: TGTGCCAGTAGTATAGGAGGTAGTTCGGTAGCCTCCACAGATACGCAGTATTTT. It encodes CASSIGGSSVASTDTQYF. This chain connects TRBV19 to TRBJ2-3, with D hard to call. The CDR3 is made up of 18 amino acids. Deletions cut 1 base from V and 2 bases from J, with 19 bases between. The germline V gene encodes CDR1 LNHDA and CDR2 SQIVND (reference sequence).

This clone was seen a handful of times. The chain links TRBV9 to TRBJ2-3; D possibly corresponds to TRBD1 (5 bases). The CDR3 has 14 amino acids. Deletions cut 0 bases from V and 5 bases from J, with 10 bases between. Looked up from germline, CDR1 is SGDLS and CDR2 is YYNGEE. CDR3 protein: CASSVEVGRDTQYF. The CDR3 DNA reads TGTGCCAGCAGCGTAGAAGTGGGGCGAGATACGCAGTATTTT.

The chain links TRBV27 to TRBJ2-3, with 11 bases aligning to TRBD2. This CDR3 spans 16 amino acids. Trimming removed 5 bases from V and 0 bases from J; junction bases left unmatched: 4. Germline assignment: CDR1 MNHEY and CDR2 SMNVEV (reference sequence). CDR3 sequence (DNA): TGTGCCAGCAGTAAACTAGCGGGGGCTAGCACAGATACGCAGTATTTT. This codes for CASSKLAGASTDTQYF.

The J gene is TRBJ2-2, the V gene TRBV2, with D unclear. This CDR3 comprises 13 residues. CDR1 is SNHLY, CDR2 FYNNEI, per germline. The V end was cut by 8 bases, the J end by 6 bases, with 13 bases between. This CDR3 reads CASRSPLAGELFF. CDR3 DNA: TGTGCCAGCCGGAGCCCCCTGGCCGGGGAGCTGTTTTTT.